Following are 9 T cell receptor beta chains from one sample sequenced in a study of blood T cell repertoires in COVID-19. Assay: immunoSEQ multiplex PCR; the TCRdb copy retains only in-frame clones and omits some. The repertoire includes about 260,000 clones, under 90% of them detected once, and about 4% sits in the top ten. The source material was PBMCs or T cells enriched from blood (not recorded which). The origin of the receptors is a man aged 25 to 40 with acute COVID-19.

V gene TRBV18 combines with J gene TRBJ1-5; D is possibly TRBD1 (5 bases). The CDR3 is 17 amino acids. The germline gives CDR1 KGHSH, CDR2 LQKENI. V gave up 0 bases and J gave up 5 bases, with 17 bases separating them. This CDR3 is CASSPPAWGGLHQPQHF. The DNA for the CDR3 is TGTGCCAGCTCACCACCCGCCTGGGGGGGGTTGCATCAGCCCCAGCATTTT.

The chain recombines TRBV28 with TRBJ2-5; D remains unclear. Between the trimmed V and J ends, which lost 3 bases and 5 bases, there was a span of 4 bases. This CDR3 is built from 11 residues. Germline CDR1 is MDHEN and CDR2 is SYDVKM. The DNA for the CDR3 is TGTGCCAGCAGTTTTATGGAGACCCAGTACTTC. This encodes CASSFMETQYF.

V and J are TRBV5-1 and TRBJ2-3; 7 bases fit TRBD2. V shed 0 bases and J 7 bases; nucleotides not matched to a gene: 11. Germline assignment: CDR1 SGHRS and CDR2 YFSETQ. There are 16 residues in the CDR3. The DNA of the CDR3 is TGCGCCAGCAGCTTGGGAGGCCTAGCGGAGATGAATACGCAGTATTTT. Protein sequence: CASSLGGLAEMNTQYF.

The chain links TRBV11-3 to TRBJ2-7; a weak D match, TRBD2 (5 bases). This CDR3 comprises 16 residues. Trimming took 4 bases from V and 4 from J, leaving 20 bases between them. Germline CDR1 reads SGHNT; CDR2 reads YENEEA. CDR3 nucleotides: TGTGCCAGCAGCTCGAGTCGAGGGCCAAAGAGGTACGAGCAGTACGTC. Translated, it gives CASSSSRGPKRYEQYV.

On this clone: Other DNA variants within this sample encode the same CDR3. The V and J genes are TRBV9 and TRBJ2-2; 7 bases are a match to TRBD1. Germline V gene sequence: CDR1 SGDLS, CDR2 YYNGEE. This CDR3 spans 15 amino acids. V gave up 0 bases and J gave up 1 base; unmatched junction bases: 0. CDR3 sequence reads: CASSVDRGNTGELFF. DNA of the CDR3: TGTGCCAGCAGCGTAGACAGGGGGAACACCGGGGAGCTGTTTTTT.

The chain recombines TRBV5-1 with TRBJ1-4; 8 nucleotides agree with TRBD1. The germline V gene has CDR1 SGHRS and CDR2 YFSETQ. The CDR3 covers 15 residues. The V and J ends lost 4 bases and 3 bases, in that order; junction bases with no gene match: 5. CDR3 coding DNA: TGCGCCAGCAGCCGAGAGACAGGGGCTAATGAAAAACTGTTTTTT. The encoded protein is CASSRETGANEKLFF.

The chain combines TRBV28 with TRBJ2-3; 10 nucleotides line up with TRBD1. Germline trimming cut 3 bases from V and 4 bases from J; bases unmatched to any gene: 4. The CDR3 length is 15 residues. The germline V gene has CDR1 MDHEN and CDR2 SYDVKM. The CDR3, as DNA: TGTGCCAGCAGTTTGTGGGACAGGGGAGCAGATACGCAGTATTTT. It translates to CASSLWDRGADTQYF.

V is TRBV10-3 and J is TRBJ2-7; TRBD2 might be the D (6 bases). V was shortened by 3 bases and J by 4 bases, with 13 bases between the two germline ends. The length of the CDR3 is 14 residues. Germline lookup yields CDR1 ENHRY and CDR2 SYGVKD. In DNA form, the CDR3 reads TGTGCCATCAGTGACAACCGGGACTTGTACGAGCAGTACGTC. Translation gives CAISDNRDLYEQYV.

The V call is TRBV24-1, the J call TRBJ1-4; 7 bases line up with TRBD1. CDR3 length: 13 amino acids. CDR1 is KGHDR, CDR2 SFDVKD, per germline. With 5 bases clipped from V and 7 bases from J, the junction kept 3 bases outside the gene matches. For the CDR3, the DNA is TGTGCCACCAGTGGCCAGGGGGTTGAAAAACTGTTTTTT. It codes for CATSGQGVEKLFF.